This T cell receptor beta chain was recorded in a study of blood T cell repertoires in COVID-19. Clones were read by immunoSEQ multiplex PCR, and TCRdb kept only the in-frame ones, dropping some. In the table there are a few hundred thousand clones, around 90% of which are singletons. The germline V and J ends were trimmed by 7 bases and 5 bases, with 12 bases remaining between them. Per the germline V gene, CDR1 is SQVTM and CDR2 is ANQGSEA. The CDR3 totals 11 residues. The sequenced sample consisted of PBMCs or T cells enriched from blood (not recorded which). The sequence derives from a human donor in a cohort exposed to, infected with or recovered from COVID-19 (not recorded which). The donor label of this sample is uncertain. The gene calls are TRBV29-1 and TRBJ2-7; possibly TRBD1 for D (6 bases). In DNA form, the CDR3 reads TGCAGCGCGTGGTCAGGGGACGAGCAGTACTTC. As protein: CSAWSGDEQYF.